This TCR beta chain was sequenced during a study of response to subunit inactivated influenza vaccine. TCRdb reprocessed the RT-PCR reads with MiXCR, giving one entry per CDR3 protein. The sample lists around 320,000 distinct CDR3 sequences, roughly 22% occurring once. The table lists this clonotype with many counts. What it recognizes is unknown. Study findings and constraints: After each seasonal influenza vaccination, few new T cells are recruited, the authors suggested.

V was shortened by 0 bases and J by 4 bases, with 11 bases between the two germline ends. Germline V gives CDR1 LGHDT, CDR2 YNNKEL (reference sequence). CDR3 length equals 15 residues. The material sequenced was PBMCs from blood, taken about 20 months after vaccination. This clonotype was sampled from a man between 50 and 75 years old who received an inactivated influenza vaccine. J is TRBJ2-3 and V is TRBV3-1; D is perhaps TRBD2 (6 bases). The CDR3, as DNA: TGTGCCAGCAGCCAAGATCCCGGGGGTGCAGATACGCAGTATTTT. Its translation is CASSQDPGGADTQYF.